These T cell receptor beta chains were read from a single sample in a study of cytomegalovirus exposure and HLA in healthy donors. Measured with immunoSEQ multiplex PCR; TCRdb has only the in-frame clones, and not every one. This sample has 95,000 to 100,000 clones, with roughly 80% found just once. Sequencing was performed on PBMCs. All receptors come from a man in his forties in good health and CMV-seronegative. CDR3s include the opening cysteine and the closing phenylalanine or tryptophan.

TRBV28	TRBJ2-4	CASSALAGVSIQYF
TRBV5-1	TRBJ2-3	CASSLGPKSADTQYF
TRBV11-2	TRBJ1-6	CASSLRQGEDYNSPLHF
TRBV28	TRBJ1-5	CASSLEGGNQPQHF
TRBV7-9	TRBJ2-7	CASSLAGGQGVYEQYF
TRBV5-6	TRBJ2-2	CASSLRETGELFF
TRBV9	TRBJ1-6	CATSRDNYNSPLHF
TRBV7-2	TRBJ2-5	CASSLVSAGTGETQYF
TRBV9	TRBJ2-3	CATSFLGEGTDTQYF
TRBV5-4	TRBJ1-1	CASRTPPNTEAFF
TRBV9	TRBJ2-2	CASSMGGNTGELFF
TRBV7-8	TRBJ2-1	CASSLTHYNEQFF
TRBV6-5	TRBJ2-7	CASSRTRWYEQYF
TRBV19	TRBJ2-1	CASSMLWSEIGFF
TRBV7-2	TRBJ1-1	CASSLVPTSGVEAFF
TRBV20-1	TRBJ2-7	CSADSRQEQYF
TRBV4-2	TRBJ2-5	CASSQGGGEETQYF
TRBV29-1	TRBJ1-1	CSVEDPGSRMAFF
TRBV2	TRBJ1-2	CASRPQATNYGYTF
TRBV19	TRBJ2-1	CASSYRTGSYNEQFF
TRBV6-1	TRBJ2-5	CASSPTGFKETQYF
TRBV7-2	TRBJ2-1	CASSLGGGAAYNEQFF
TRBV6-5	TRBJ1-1	CASSYSIAGNTEAFF
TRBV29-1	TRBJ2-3	CSALGTSGSVDTQYF
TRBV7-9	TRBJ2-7	CASRLGQSPYEQYF
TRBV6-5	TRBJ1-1	CASSYVAERGAEAFF
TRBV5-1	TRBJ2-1	CASSLVDEQFF
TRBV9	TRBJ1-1	CASSVVEANTEAFF
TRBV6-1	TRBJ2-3	CASSEWAGDTDTQYF
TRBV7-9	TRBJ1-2	CASSLGVSDIRGYTF
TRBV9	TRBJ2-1	CASSVDGGAFQFF
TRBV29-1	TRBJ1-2	CSVERLGGDGYTF
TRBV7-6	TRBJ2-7	CASSSRDSTYEQYF
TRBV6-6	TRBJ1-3	CASSSMGQGNTIYF
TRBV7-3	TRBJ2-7	CASSPWGGEASYEQYF
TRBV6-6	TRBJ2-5	CASSYSGGQETQYF
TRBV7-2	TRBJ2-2	CASSLELAGTGELFF
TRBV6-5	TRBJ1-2	CASKEQDLYGYTF
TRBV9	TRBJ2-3	CASSVPPALAGGSTDTQYF
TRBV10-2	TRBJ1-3	CASKEPGQGAGNTIYF
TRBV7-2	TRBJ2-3	CASSLAASGGVSTDTQYF
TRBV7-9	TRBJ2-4	CASSLGLAKNIQYF
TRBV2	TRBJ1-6	CASKVEGVSYNSPLHF
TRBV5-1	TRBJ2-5	CASSGLGGQQANQYF
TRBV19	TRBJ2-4	CASSTGQGADIQYF
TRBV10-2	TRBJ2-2	CASSLAGALTGELFF
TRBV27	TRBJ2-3	CASRPRELTSDTQYF
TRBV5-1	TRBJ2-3	CASSWTSGGAGVDTQYF